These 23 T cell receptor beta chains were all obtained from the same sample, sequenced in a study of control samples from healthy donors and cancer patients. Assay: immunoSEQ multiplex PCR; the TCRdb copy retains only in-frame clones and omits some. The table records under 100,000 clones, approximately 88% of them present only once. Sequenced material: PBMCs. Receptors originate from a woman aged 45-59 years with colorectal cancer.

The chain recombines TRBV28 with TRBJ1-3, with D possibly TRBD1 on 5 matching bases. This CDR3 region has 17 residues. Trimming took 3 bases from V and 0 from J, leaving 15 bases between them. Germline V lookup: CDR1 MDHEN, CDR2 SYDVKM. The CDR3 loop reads CASSFDTKGSSGNTIYF. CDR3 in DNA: TGTGCCAGCAGTTTCGATACCAAGGGGAGCTCTGGAAACACCATATATTTT. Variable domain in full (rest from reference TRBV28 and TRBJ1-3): DVKVTQSSRYLVKRTGEKVFLECVQDMDHENMFWYRQDPGLGLRLIYFSYDVKMKEKGDIPEGYSVSREKKERFSLILESASTNQTSMYLCASSFDTKGSSGNTIYFGEGSWLTVV.

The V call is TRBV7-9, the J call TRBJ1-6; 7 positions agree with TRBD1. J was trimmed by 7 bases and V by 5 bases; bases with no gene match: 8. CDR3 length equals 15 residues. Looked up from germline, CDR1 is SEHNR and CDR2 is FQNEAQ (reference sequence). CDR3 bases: TGTGCCAGCAGCCCCCAGACAGGGCTAAATTCACCCCTCCACTTT. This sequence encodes CASSPQTGLNSPLHF.

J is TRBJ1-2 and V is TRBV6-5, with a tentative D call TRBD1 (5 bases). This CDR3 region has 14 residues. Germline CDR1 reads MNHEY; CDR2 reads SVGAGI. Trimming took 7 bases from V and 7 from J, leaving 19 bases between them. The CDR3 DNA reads TGTGCCAGCACAAGGGGCAGTCCTTCCTTTGGCTACACCTTC. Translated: CASTRGSPSFGYTF.

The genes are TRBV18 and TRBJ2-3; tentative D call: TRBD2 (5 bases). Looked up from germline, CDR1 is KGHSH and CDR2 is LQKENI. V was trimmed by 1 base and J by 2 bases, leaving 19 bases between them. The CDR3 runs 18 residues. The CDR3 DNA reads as TGTGCCAGCTCACCACTCGCCGCTAGCCTAAGCCACACAGATACGCAGTATTTT. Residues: CASSPLAASLSHTDTQYF.

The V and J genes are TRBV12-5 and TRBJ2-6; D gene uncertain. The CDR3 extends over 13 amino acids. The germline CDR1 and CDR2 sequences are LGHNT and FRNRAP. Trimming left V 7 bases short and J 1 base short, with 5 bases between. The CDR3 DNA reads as TGTGCTAGTGCCCGATCTGGGGCCAACGTCCTGACTTTC. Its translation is CASARSGANVLTF.

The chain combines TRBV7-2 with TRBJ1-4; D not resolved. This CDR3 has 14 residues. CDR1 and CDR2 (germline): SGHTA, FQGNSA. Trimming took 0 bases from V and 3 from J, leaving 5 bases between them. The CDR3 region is CASSLAVANEKLFF. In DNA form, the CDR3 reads TGTGCCAGCAGCTTAGCTGTGGCTAATGAAAAACTGTTTTTT.

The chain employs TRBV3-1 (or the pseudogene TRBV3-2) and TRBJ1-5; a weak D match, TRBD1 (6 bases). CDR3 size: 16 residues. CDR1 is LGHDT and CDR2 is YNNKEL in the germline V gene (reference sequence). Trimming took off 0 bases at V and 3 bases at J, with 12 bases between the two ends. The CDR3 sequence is CASSQDGGGSNQPQHF. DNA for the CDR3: TGTGCCAGCAGCCAAGATGGAGGGGGGTCCAATCAGCCCCAGCATTTT.

In DNA, the CDR3 is TGTGCCAGCAGTCTGGGGTCCTACGAGCAGTACGTC. It translates to CASSLGSYEQYV. The chain has TRBV6-5 and TRBJ2-7, with D unclear. The CDR3 contains 12 residues. V lost 5 bases to trimming and J lost 1 base, with 6 bases between them. CDR1 and CDR2 (germline): MNHEY, SVGAGI.

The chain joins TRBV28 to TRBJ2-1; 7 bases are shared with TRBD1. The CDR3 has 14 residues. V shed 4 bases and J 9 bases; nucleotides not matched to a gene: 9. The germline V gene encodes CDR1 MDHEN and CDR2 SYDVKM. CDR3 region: CASSSGQATAEQFF. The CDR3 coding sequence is TGTGCCAGCAGTTCCGGACAGGCAACGGCTGAGCAGTTCTTC.

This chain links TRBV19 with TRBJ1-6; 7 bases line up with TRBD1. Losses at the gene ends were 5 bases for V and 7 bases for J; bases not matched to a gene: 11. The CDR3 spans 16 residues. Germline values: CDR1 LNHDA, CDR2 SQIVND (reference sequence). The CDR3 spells CASSSGTAIGNSPLHF. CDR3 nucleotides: TGTGCCAGTAGTTCCGGGACAGCAATTGGCAATTCACCCCTCCACTTT.

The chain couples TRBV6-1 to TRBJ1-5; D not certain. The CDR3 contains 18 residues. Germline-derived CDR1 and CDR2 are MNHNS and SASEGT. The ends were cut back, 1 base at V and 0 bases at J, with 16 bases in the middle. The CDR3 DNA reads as TGTGCCAGCAGTGAAGAGATTGATTTGTGGGATAGCAATCAGCCCCAGCATTTT. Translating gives CASSEEIDLWDSNQPQHF.

The CDR3 nucleotides are TGCGCCAGCAGCAGGGGGGACAGTCGCGATCAGCCCCAGCATTTT. This codes for CASSRGDSRDQPQHF. This chain connects TRBV5-1 to TRBJ1-5; 7 nucleotides match TRBD1. This CDR3 comprises 15 residues. Germline CDR1 SGHRS, CDR2 YFSETQ. V trimming: 4 bases; J trimming: 5 bases; junction bases outside the gene matches: 9.

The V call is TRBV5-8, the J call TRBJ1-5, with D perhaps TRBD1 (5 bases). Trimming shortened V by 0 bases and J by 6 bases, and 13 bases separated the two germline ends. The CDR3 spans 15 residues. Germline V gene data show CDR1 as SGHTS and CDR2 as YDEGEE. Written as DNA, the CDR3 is TGTGCCAGCAGCTTGGTGGGGCCCTCTGGTCAGCCCCAGCATTTT. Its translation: CASSLVGPSGQPQHF.

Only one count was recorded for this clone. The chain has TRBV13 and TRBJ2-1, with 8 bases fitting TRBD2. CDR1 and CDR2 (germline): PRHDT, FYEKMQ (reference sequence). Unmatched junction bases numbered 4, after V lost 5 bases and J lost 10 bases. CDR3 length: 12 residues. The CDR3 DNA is TGTGCCAGCAGCCCCCCTAGCGGGGAGCAGTTCTTC. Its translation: CASSPPSGEQFF.

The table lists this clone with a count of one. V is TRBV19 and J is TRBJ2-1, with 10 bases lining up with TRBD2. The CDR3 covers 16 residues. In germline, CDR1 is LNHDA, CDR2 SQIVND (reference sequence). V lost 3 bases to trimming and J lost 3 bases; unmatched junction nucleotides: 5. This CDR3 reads CASSMERGGIYNEQFF. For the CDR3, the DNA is TGTGCCAGTAGTATGGAGCGGGGGGGTATCTACAATGAGCAGTTCTTC.

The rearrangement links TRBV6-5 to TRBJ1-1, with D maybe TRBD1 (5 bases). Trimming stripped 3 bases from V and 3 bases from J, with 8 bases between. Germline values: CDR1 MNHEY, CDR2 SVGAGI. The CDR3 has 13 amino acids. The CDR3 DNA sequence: TGTGCCAGCAGTTATGCCAGGGACACTGAAGCTTTCTTT. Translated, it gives CASSYARDTEAFF.

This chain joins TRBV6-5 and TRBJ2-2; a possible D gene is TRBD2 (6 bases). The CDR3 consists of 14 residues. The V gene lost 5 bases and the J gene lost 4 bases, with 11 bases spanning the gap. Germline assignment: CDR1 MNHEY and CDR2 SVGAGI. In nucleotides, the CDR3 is TGTGCCAGCAGTCCCCAGGGAGGCACCGGGGAGCTGTTTTTT. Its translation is CASSPQGGTGELFF.

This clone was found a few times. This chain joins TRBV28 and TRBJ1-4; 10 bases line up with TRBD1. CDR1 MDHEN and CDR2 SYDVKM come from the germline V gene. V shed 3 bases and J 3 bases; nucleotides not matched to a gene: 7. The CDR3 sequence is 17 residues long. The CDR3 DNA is TGTGCCAGCAGTTTCGGGGACAGGGGTTCCCCTAATGAAAAACTGTTTTTT. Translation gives CASSFGDRGSPNEKLFF. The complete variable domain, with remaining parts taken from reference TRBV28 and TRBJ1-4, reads DVKVTQSSRYLVKRTGEKVFLECVQDMDHENMFWYRQDPGLGLRLIYFSYDVKMKEKGDIPEGYSVSREKKERFSLILESASTNQTSMYLCASSFGDRGSPNEKLFFGSGTQLSVL.

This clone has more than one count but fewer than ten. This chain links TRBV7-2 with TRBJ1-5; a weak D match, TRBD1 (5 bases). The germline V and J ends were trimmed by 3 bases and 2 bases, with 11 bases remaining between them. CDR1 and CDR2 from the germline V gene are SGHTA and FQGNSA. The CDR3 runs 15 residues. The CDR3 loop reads CASSLETAGNQPQHF. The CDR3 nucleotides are TGTGCCAGCAGCTTGGAGACAGCCGGCAATCAGCCCCAGCATTTT. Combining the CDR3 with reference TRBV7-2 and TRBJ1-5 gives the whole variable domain GAGVSQSPSNKVTEKGKDVELRCDPISGHTALYWYRQSLGQGLEFLIYFQGNSAPDKSGLPSDRFSAERTGGSVSTLTIQRTQQEDSAVYLCASSLETAGNQPQHFGDGTRLSIL.

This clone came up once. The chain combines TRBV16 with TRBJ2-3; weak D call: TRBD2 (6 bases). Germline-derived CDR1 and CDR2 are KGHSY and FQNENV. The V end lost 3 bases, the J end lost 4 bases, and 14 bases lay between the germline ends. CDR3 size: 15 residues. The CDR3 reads CASSHVGGVADTQYF. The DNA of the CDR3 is TGTGCCAGCAGCCACGTGGGAGGAGTGGCAGATACGCAGTATTTT.

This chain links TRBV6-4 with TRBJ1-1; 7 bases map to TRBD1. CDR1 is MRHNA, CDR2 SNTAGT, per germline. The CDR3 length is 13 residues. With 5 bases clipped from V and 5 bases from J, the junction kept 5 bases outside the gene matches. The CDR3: CASSSLTGTEAFF. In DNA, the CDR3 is TGTGCCAGCAGTTCTCTGACAGGGACTGAAGCTTTCTTT.

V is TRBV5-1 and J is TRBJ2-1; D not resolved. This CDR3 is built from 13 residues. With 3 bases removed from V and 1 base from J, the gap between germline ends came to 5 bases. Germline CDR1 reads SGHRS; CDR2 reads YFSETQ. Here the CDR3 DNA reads TGCGCCAGCAGCTACAGTTCCTACAATGAGCAGTTCTTC. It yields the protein CASSYSSYNEQFF.

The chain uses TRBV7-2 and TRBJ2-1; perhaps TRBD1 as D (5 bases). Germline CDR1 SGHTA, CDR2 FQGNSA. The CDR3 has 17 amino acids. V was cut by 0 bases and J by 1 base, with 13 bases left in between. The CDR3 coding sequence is TGTGCCAGCAGCTTAGCCCCCAGGGAATTGTCCTACAATGAGCAGTTCTTC. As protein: CASSLAPRELSYNEQFF.